This T cell receptor beta chain was sequenced during a study of blood T cell repertoires in COVID-19. Looking at the study overall: Sites across the United States, Italy and Spain contributed samples from acute and convalescent COVID-19. T cells, B-cell-depleted T cells, or PBMCs supplied cDNA or gDNA.

This clone was observed a handful of times. In the original workflow: Reference gene primer amplification gave nucleated cell count estimates. Produced via immunoSEQ multiplex PCR; TCRdb's table is partial and in-frame only. V and J calls and clone size follow that table, whereas D and trimming were derived from the DNA. The sample lists fewer than 120,000 clones, approximately 82% occurring once. Sequencing was done on a sample of peripheral blood. This TCR was sampled from an elderly woman with acute or convalescent COVID-19.

CDR3 DNA sequence: TGTGCCAGCAGCTTCATAGCGGAGTACAATGAGCAGTTCTTC. Protein: CASSFIAEYNEQFF. The V gene is TRBV7-9, the J gene TRBJ2-1; D possibly corresponds to TRBD2 (6 bases). The germline V and J ends were trimmed by 3 bases and 4 bases, with 10 bases remaining between them. The CDR3 sequence is 14 residues long. Germline V lookup: CDR1 SEHNR, CDR2 FQNEAQ (reference sequence).